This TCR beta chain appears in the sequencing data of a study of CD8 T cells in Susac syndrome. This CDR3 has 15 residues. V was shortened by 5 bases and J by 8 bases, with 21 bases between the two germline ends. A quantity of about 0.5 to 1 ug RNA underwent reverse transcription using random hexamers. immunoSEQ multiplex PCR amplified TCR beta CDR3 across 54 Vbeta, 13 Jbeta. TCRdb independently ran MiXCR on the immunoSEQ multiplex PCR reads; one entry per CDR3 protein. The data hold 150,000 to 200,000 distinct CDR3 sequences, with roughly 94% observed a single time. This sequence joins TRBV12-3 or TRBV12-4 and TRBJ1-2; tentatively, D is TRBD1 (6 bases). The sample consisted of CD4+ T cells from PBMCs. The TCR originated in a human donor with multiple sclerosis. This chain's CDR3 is CASSPNPGTSAGYTF. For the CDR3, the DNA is TGTGCCAGCAGTCCCAACCCCGGGACATCTGCCGGCTACACCTTC.